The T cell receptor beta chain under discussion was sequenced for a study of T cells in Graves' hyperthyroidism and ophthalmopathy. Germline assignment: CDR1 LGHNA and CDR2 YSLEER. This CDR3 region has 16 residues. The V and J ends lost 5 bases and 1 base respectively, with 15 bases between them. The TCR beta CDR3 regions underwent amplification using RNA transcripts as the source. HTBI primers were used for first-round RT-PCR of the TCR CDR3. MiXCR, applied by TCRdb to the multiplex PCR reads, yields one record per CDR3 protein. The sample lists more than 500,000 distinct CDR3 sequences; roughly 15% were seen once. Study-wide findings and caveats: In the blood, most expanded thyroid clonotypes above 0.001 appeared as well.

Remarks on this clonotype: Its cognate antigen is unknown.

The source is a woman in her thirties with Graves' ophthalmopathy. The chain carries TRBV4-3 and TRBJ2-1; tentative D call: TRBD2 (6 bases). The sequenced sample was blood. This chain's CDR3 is CASSFSYGSSYNEQFF. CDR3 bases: TGCGCCAGCAGCTTTTCATACGGGAGTTCCTACAATGAGCAGTTCTTC.